What follows are 31 T cell receptor beta chains derived from one specimen sequenced in a study of glioma-infiltrating T cells. Using RNA template, CDR3s of TCR alpha and beta were amplified with iRepertoire arm-PCR. TCRdb recomputed calls from the multiplex PCR reads with MiXCR, one row per CDR3 protein. The data show roughly 100,000 distinct CDR3 sequences, about 30% seen once. The sequencing input was glioma tissue, nonneoplastic brain tissue, or PBMCs (not recorded which). Receptor source: a human donor with low-grade glioma or glioblastoma, undergoing nonglioma brain surgery, or in good health (not recorded which).

This chain uses TRBV2 with TRBJ2-1; 10 positions agree with TRBD2. The V gene end was trimmed by 2 bases and the J gene end by 5 bases; junction bases not matched to a gene: 12. The CDR3 runs 18 residues. Germline assignment: CDR1 SNHLY and CDR2 FYNNEI. CDR3 coding DNA: TGTGCCAGCAGTGAAAGATCCGGTTCAGCGGGGGGGCACAATGAGCAGTTCTTC. Translated, it gives CASSERSGSAGGHNEQFF.

Comment on this clonotype: A much larger clone lies one base from this, so it may be a read error. The chain has TRBV20-1 and TRBJ1-1; TRBD1 aligns across 12 bases. The CDR3 runs to 15 residues. Germline loops: CDR1 DFQATT, CDR2 SNEGSKA (reference sequence). Here the CDR3 reads CIATLGTGGATEAFF. The CDR3 DNA reads as TGCATTGCAACTCTCGGGACAGGGGGCGCCACTGAAGCTTTCTTT.

This clonotype was detected many times. The V call is TRBV6-1, the J call TRBJ1-6; D remains unclear. The CDR3 has 15 amino acids. Between the trimmed V and J ends, which lost 6 bases and 9 bases, there was a span of 18 bases. CDR1 and CDR2 from the germline V gene are MNHNS and SASEGT. CDR3 residues: CASSAHYTVSSPLHF. CDR3 sequence (DNA): TGTGCCAGCAGCGCCCATTACACAGTGAGTTCACCCCTCCACTTT.

Notes on this clonotype: This may arise from a read error, as a much more abundant clone is one base away. The rearrangement links TRBV6-5 to TRBJ1-2; 8 bases are a match to TRBD1. This CDR3 contains 14 residues. Per germline, CDR1 MNHEY and CDR2 SVGAGI. The CDR3 sequence: CVSSYEPGGVGYTF. The CDR3 DNA follows: TGTGTCAGCAGTTACGAACCAGGGGGCGTTGGCTACACCTTC.

For this clonotype: The junction does not match germline at one end; this may be a read error. The rearrangement uses TRBV27 and TRBJ1-1; no reliable D call. The length of the CDR3 is 16 residues. Germline CDR1 reads MNHEY; CDR2 reads SMNVEV (reference sequence). CDR3 amino acids: CASSYSSGGSGTKAFF. The DNA for the CDR3 is TGTGCCAGCAGTTATAGTTCGGGAGGGTCGGGCACTAAAGCTTTCTTT.

This clonotype appeared a few times. The chain carries TRBV20-1 and TRBJ2-7; D gene unclear. V lost 0 bases and J lost 0, with 12 bases in between. In germline, CDR1 is DFQATT, CDR2 SNEGSKA (reference sequence). This CDR3 is built from 15 residues. The CDR3 DNA reads TGCAGTGCTAGAGATCGCTTTAAGAGCTCCTACGAGCAGTACTTC. It translates to CSARDRFKSSYEQYF.

This clonotype was counted at least ten times. V and J are TRBV4-2 and TRBJ2-3; possible D gene TRBD1, 5 bases. This CDR3 is built from 14 residues. The germline gives CDR1 LGHNA, CDR2 YNFKEQ. The germline V and J ends were trimmed by 4 bases and 2 bases, with 10 bases remaining between them. CDR3 region: CASSLTGNTDTQYF. CDR3 nucleotides: TGTGCCAGCAGCCTAACAGGAAACACAGATACGCAGTATTTT.

Comments on this clonotype: An end of the junction does not agree with germline; a read error may underlie this. The CDR3 region is CASHILTANYAYTF. The CDR3 region has the DNA TGTGCCAGCCATATTCTTACAGCTAACTATGCCTACACCTTC. The chain is built from TRBV18 and TRBJ1-2, with no clear D. From germline, CDR1 is KGHSH and CDR2 LQKENI. The CDR3 spans 14 residues. The full variable domain, rest sourced from reference TRBV18 and TRBJ1-2, is NAGVMQNPRHLVRRRGQEARLRCSPMKGHSHVYWYRQLPEEGLKFMVYLQKENIIDESGMPKERFSAEFPKEGPSILRIQQVVRGDSAAYFCASHILTANYAYTFGSGTRLTVV.

This clonotype was found once. This sequence joins TRBV29-1 and TRBJ2-1; 7 positions agree with TRBD1. The CDR3 covers 14 residues. Germline-derived CDR1 and CDR2 are SQVTM and ANQGSEA. J gave up 8 bases and V 5 bases, and 12 bases lay outside the gene matches. CDR3 nucleotide sequence: TGCAGCGTTTCTCCGCGACAGGGTAGCGATGAGCAGTTCTTC. Residues: CSVSPRQGSDEQFF.

This sequence joins TRBV19 and TRBJ1-2, with unresolved D. The CDR3 has 14 residues. Germline V gene data show CDR1 as LNHDA and CDR2 as SQIVND (reference sequence). Trimming took off 2 bases at V and 2 bases at J, with 9 bases between the two ends. The CDR3 DNA follows: TGTGCCAGTAGTATATCAGAAAAAAACTATGGCTACACCTTC. It codes for CASSISEKNYGYTF.

This clonotype was picked up one time. A read error is possible here, since a much larger clone lies one base away. The chain has TRBV14 and TRBJ1-5; D remains unclear. Germline values: CDR1 SGHDN, CDR2 FVKESK. The CDR3 length is 13 residues. This CDR3 is CASSQDRSEPQNF. The CDR3 nucleotides are TGTGCCAGCAGCCAAGATCGAAGCGAACCCCAGAATTTT.

As for this clonotype: Possible read error: a much larger clone is one base away. The chain uses TRBV6-1 and TRBJ2-7; 9 bases fit TRBD1. CDR1 and CDR2 (germline): MNHNS, SASEGT. V trimming: 8 bases; J trimming: 3 bases; junction bases outside the gene matches: 14. This CDR3 has 16 amino acids. In DNA, the CDR3 is TGTGCCAGCCGCGCCGTTCCGGGACAGGGCCTCTACGAGCAGTACTTC. Residues: CASRAVPGQGLYEQYF.

This clonotype was counted at least ten times. V is TRBV6-1 and J is TRBJ1-4; D possibly corresponds to TRBD1 (5 bases). Per germline, CDR1 MNHNS and CDR2 SASEGT. Trimming took 0 bases from V and 7 from J, leaving 9 bases between them. The CDR3 runs 14 residues. The CDR3 loop reads CASSEAGGSEKLFF. CDR3 DNA: TGTGCCAGCAGTGAAGCGGGGGGGAGTGAAAAACTGTTTTTT.

V gene TRBV27 combines with J gene TRBJ1-2; tentatively, D is TRBD1 (6 bases). Germline loops: CDR1 MNHEY, CDR2 SMNVEV (reference sequence). This CDR3 spans 14 amino acids. V lost 2 bases and J 8 bases, leaving 15 bases between the germline ends. In DNA form, the CDR3 reads TGTGCCAGCAGTTTACAAGCGGGGGCAGTGGGCTACACCTTC. Translation: CASSLQAGAVGYTF.

This clonotype has a handful of counts. V and J are TRBV5-8 and TRBJ2-3; 9 positions agree with TRBD2. The CDR3 contains 15 residues. Losses at the gene ends were 7 bases for V and 2 bases for J; bases not matched to a gene: 8. The V gene's germline CDR1 is SGHTS and CDR2 YDEGEE. The CDR3 sequence is CASASGKRPTDTQYF. The CDR3 DNA reads as TGTGCCAGCGCTAGCGGGAAAAGACCCACAGATACGCAGTATTTT. The full variable domain, completed using reference TRBV5-8 and TRBJ2-3, is EAGVTQSPTHLIKTRGQQATLRCSPISGHTSVYWYQQALGLGLQFLLWYDEGEERNRGNFPPRFSGRQFPNYSSELNVNALELEDSALYLCASASGKRPTDTQYFGPGTRLTVL.

Only a few counts were recorded for this clonotype. CDR3 protein: CASSQDLEARPQHF. CDR3 coding DNA: TGCGCCAGCAGCCAAGATCTTGAGGCCCGGCCCCAGCATTTT. The chain couples TRBV4-3 to TRBJ1-5, with D unclear. The CDR3 covers 14 residues. V dropped 0 bases and J dropped 9 bases, with 12 bases sitting between them. The germline V gene encodes CDR1 LGHNA and CDR2 YSLEER.

This clonotype was seen ten or more times. This chain connects TRBV7-2 to TRBJ2-3; D is possibly TRBD2 (6 bases). V was cut by 0 bases and J by 4 bases, with 14 bases left in between. Per the germline V gene, CDR1 is SGHTA and CDR2 is FQGNSA. The CDR3 consists of 16 residues. In DNA form, the CDR3 reads TGTGCCAGCAGCTTAGCGGGGGGATACAACCCAGATACGCAGTATTTT. It encodes CASSLAGGYNPDTQYF.

The chain is built from TRBV27 and TRBJ2-5; unclear D gene. The CDR3 contains 12 residues. Looked up from germline, CDR1 is MNHEY and CDR2 is SMNVEV (reference sequence). V gave up 5 bases and J gave up 5 bases, with 9 bases separating them. As DNA, the CDR3 is TGTGCCAGCAGTCCCACCCTCGAGACCCAGTACTTC. Translation: CASSPTLETQYF.

Notes on this clonotype: A much larger clone differs by one base, so this may be a read error. V gene TRBV20-1 combines with J gene TRBJ2-1; D possibly corresponds to TRBD2 (5 bases). Trimming took off 5 bases at V and 0 bases at J, with 14 bases between the two ends. Germline V gene data show CDR1 as DFQATT and CDR2 as SNEGSKA (reference sequence). The length of the CDR3 is 15 residues. The DNA for the CDR3 is TGCAGTGCTTACATTAGCGTGGGCTCCTACAATGAGCAGTTCTTC. It specifies CSAYISVGSYNEQFF.

This clonotype was seen many times. The V and J genes are TRBV6-1 and TRBJ2-5; 10 positions match TRBD2. V was clipped by 5 bases and J by 2 bases; unmatched bases: 8. Germline V CDR1 and CDR2: MNHNS, SASEGT. CDR3 size: 16 residues. CDR3 coding DNA: TGTGCCAGCAGTAGACCTAGCGGGGGACAACAAGAGACCCAGTACTTC. Its protein is CASSRPSGGQQETQYF.

For this clonotype: This may come from a read error, since a much larger clone is one base off. The gene calls are TRBV29-1 and TRBJ2-3; TRBD2 aligns across 12 bases. This CDR3 has 14 residues. Per the germline V gene, CDR1 is SQVTM and CDR2 is ANQGSEA. DNA for the CDR3: TGCAGCCTACAGACTAGCGGGGGACCAGATACGAAGTATTTT. It codes for CSLQTSGGPDTKYF.

This clonotype was picked up many times. The chain has TRBV7-3 and TRBJ2-3; the match to TRBD2 covers 9 bases. J gave up 5 bases and V 5 bases, and 5 bases lay outside the gene matches. From germline, CDR1 is SGHTA and CDR2 FQGTGA. The CDR3 loop spans 14 amino acids. The CDR3 DNA reads as TGTGCCAGCAGCCGCGGGGGGGCTGGAGATACGCAGTATTTT. It codes for CASSRGGAGDTQYF.

This clonotype has at least ten counts. The chain links TRBV27 to TRBJ1-6; D is unresolved. CDR3 length: 13 residues. Between the trimmed V and J ends, which lost 5 bases and 7 bases, there was a span of 9 bases. The germline CDR1 and CDR2 sequences are MNHEY and SMNVEV (reference sequence). CDR3 bases: TGTGCCAGCAGTACCGAGCGGAATTCACCCCTCCACTTT. Translating gives CASSTERNSPLHF.

At least ten counts were recorded for this clonotype. The chain is built from TRBV20-1 and TRBJ1-1, with 7 bases identical to TRBD1. CDR1 is DFQATT and CDR2 is SNEGSKA in the germline V gene (reference sequence). V gave up 3 bases and J gave up 1 base; unmatched junction bases: 11. The CDR3 is made up of 16 amino acids. The CDR3: CSARATGDTWNTEAFF. DNA of the CDR3: TGCAGTGCTAGGGCTACAGGGGACACTTGGAACACTGAAGCTTTCTTT.

This clonotype was picked up a small number of times. The genes are TRBV7-9 and TRBJ2-2, with D hard to call. CDR3 size: 14 residues. The germline V and J ends were trimmed by 8 bases and 1 base, with 11 bases remaining between them. The germline gives CDR1 SEHNR, CDR2 FQNEAQ (reference sequence). The CDR3, as DNA: TGTGCCAGCTTGAAACAGCAGAACACCGGGGAGCTGTTTTTT. Its translation: CASLKQQNTGELFF. The full variable domain, its missing parts supplied by reference TRBV7-9 and TRBJ2-2, is DTGVSQNPRHKITKRGQNVTFRCDPISEHNRLYWYRQTLGQGPEFLTYFQNEAQLEKSRLLSDRFSAERPKGSFSTLEIQRTEQGDSAMYLCASLKQQNTGELFFGEGSRLTVL.

This clonotype was seen only a few times. The chain has TRBV19 and TRBJ2-2, with D possibly matching TRBD1 (6 bases). V was clipped by 2 bases and J by 4 bases, with 8 bases between them. The CDR3 totals 14 residues. Germline V CDR1 and CDR2: LNHDA, SQIVND (reference sequence). Written as DNA, the CDR3 is TGTGCCAGTAGTATATCCAGGGGCACCGGGGAGCTGTTTTTT. It encodes CASSISRGTGELFF.

The chain is built from TRBV7-2 and TRBJ1-3, with D hard to call. The CDR3 loop spans 15 amino acids. Trimming removed 4 bases from V and 0 bases from J, with 10 bases in between. Germline V gene data show CDR1 as SGHTA and CDR2 as FQGNSA. The CDR3 region is CASSSQLLSGNTIYF. CDR3 in DNA: TGTGCCAGCAGCTCCCAGCTTCTCTCTGGAAACACCATATATTTT. The variable domain in full, with the rest retrieved from reference TRBV7-2 and TRBJ1-3, is GAGVSQSPSNKVTEKGKDVELRCDPISGHTALYWYRQSLGQGLEFLIYFQGNSAPDKSGLPSDRFSAERTGGSVSTLTIQRTQQEDSAVYLCASSSQLLSGNTIYFGEGSWLTVV.

The sample holds many counts of this clonotype. The gene calls are TRBV3-1 and TRBJ2-3; possibly TRBD2 for D (6 bases). This CDR3 is 14 amino acids long. V gave up 3 bases and J gave up 2 bases, with 9 bases separating them. Germline V gene sequence: CDR1 LGHDT, CDR2 YNNKEL (reference sequence). CDR3 nucleotides: TGTGCCAGCAGCCAGGGACTGTTCACAGATACGCAGTATTTT. Translated: CASSQGLFTDTQYF.

This clonotype was recorded at least ten times. This sequence joins TRBV6-1 and TRBJ2-5; D not certain. Trimming pared 4 bases from V and 1 base from J, leaving 10 bases between. CDR1 is MNHNS, CDR2 SASEGT, per germline. There are 14 residues in the CDR3. The CDR3 DNA sequence: TGTGCCAGCAGTGTAGGGCGTTCCCAAGAGACCCAGTACTTC. Protein: CASSVGRSQETQYF.

Concerning this clonotype itself: A much larger clone sits a single nucleotide away, making a read error possible. The rearrangement joins TRBV6-6 to TRBJ2-3; D is perhaps TRBD1 or TRBD2 (6 bases each). This CDR3 comprises 18 residues. Germline CDR1 MNHNY, CDR2 SVGAGI (reference sequence). DNA of the CDR3: TGTGCCAGCGTATCCGGACAGATCCACGGCACTAGCACAGATACGCATTATTTT. This translates into CASVSGQIHGTSTDTHYF.

This clonotype was observed at least ten times. This rearrangement joins TRBV14 to TRBJ1-1; a weak D match, TRBD1 (5 bases). Between the trimmed V and J ends, which lost 3 bases and 11 bases, there was a span of 13 bases. The germline gives CDR1 SGHDN, CDR2 FVKESK. This CDR3 is built from 12 residues. The CDR3 bases are TGTGCCAGCAGCCACGGGAGGGGTGAGGCTTTCTTT. It encodes CASSHGRGEAFF.